This T cell receptor (beta chain) was retrieved from a study of immune characteristics of hereditary and idiopathic chronic pancreatitis. Study-wide context: The study profiled local pancreatic immune cells and TCRbeta repertoires in hereditary and idiopathic chronic pancreatitis compared with control organ donor pancreases. TCRbeta sequencing covered a few control pancreases, 7 or 8 hereditary chronic pancreatitis pancreases and roughly 6 idiopathic chronic pancreatitis pancreases. The gDNA-based approach was selected because the approach required minimal in vitro experimental manipulation of T cells infiltrating the pancreas.

In regard to this clone: The antigen it binds to is not known. Base-call qualities are not available, and no considerably larger clone is one nucleotide away.

Control pancreas tissue was obtained from deceased organ donors with no known pancreatic disease and was processed through the same islet isolation procedure as patient tissue. For TCRbeta sequencing, genomic DNA was extracted directly from bulk pancreas tissue without sorting T cells. Pancreas tissues were collected consecutively from patients and organ donors at two US centers. General conclusions and limits of the study: Both chronic pancreatitis groups showed significantly increased TCRbeta repertoire diversity and reduced clonality versus controls. Chronic pancreatitis caused by alcohol use was excluded from the study.

Library creation used the immunoSEQ multiplex PCR assay. From pancreatic genomic DNA, the TCRbeta CDR3 region along with adjacent sequences was amplified and then sequenced. The authors processed their data as follows. Repertoire diversity was assessed as a mean normalized Shannon-Wiener index, and productive clonality and productive rearrangement counts were also measured. The nonparametric Mann-Whitney U test was used to compare repertoire metrics between controls and chronic pancreatitis. A clonotype counted as shared when its CDR3beta sequence had identical amino acid composition and length across subjects. In its TCRdb copy, this immuneACCESS table keeps in-frame sequences only and misses some clones. Where compared with another copy, unresolved V genes explain less than half of these, and the others have no known cause. V and J calls plus clone size are reproduced from that table; the DNA served to infer D and trimming. The table for this sample lists fewer than 750 clones; about 65% of them were counted only once. The ten largest clones capture 28% of the sample.

This clonotype originated in a human donor who was a deceased organ donor serving as a healthy control. Sequenced material: pancreas tissue.

The CDR3 has the sequence CASSSEERGTQETQYF. The DNA is as follows: TGTGCCAGCAGCTCCGAGGAGCGGGGAACACAAGAGACCCAGTACTTC. Recombination linked TRBV7-3 to TRBJ2-5, and TRBD2 aligns with 7 junction nucleotides. Trimmed from V: 4 bases; trimmed from J: 2 bases; junction bases lacking a gene match: 10. Measured from the cysteine to the phenylalanine, the CDR3 is 16 residues long. Only CDR3 DNA is held: 48 bases, read in frame from base 1. From the germline V gene, CDR1 is SGHTA and CDR2 is FQGTGA.